This T cell receptor beta chain comes out of a study of cytomegalovirus exposure and HLA in healthy donors. Germline CDR1 is MGHDK and CDR2 is SYGVNS. Trimming took 2 bases from V and 3 from J, leaving 17 bases between them. This CDR3 comprises 17 residues. The table lists this clone with a few counts. The PCR had 60 Vbeta and 13 Jbeta primers. Original processing notes: Per a later analysis, the number of unique TCR beta chains was approximately 80 million, of which roughly 11 million were shared. The assay was immunoSEQ multiplex PCR, and TCRdb's table has in-frame clones only and misses some. Clonal size and the V and J genes are those of that table, whereas D and trimming came from the DNA. The data show about 130,000 clones, 85% to 90% seen once.

The clonotype originates from a woman aged 30 to 39 in good health and CMV-seronegative. This chain uses TRBV25-1 with TRBJ2-4; perhaps TRBD1 as D (6 bases). The sample comprised PBMCs. The CDR3 sequence is CASSELNLGQSKNIQYF. CDR3 coding DNA: TGTGCCAGCAGTGAACTGAACCTCGGACAGAGCAAAAACATTCAGTACTTC.